The 23 T cell receptor beta chains given below trace back to one sample, sequenced in a study of T cell responses to AZD1222 COVID-19 vaccine listed by TCRdb under 2021. Receptors were amplified or captured by the immunoSEQ multiplex PCR assay. This immuneACCESS table, as held by TCRdb, lists in-frame sequences with V and J called but not all clones. Of the missing ones, under half trace to an unresolved V gene in checked studies; the others have no known cause. A total of over 35,000 clones appear in this sample, about 82% of them only once. In total, the top ten clones hold roughly 21% of the sample. The meaning of the sample's time point label: about 28 days (+/-7) after the second vaccine dose. The sample's treatment or condition label is to be understood as: meningococcal conjugate vaccine given as trial control. Sequenced material: peripheral blood, taken 28 days after the second dose of the MenACWY control vaccine. These receptors were taken from an adult who received the MenACWY meningococcal vaccine as a control.

This clone was found once. The chain employs TRBV6-4 and TRBJ1-5; TRBD1 might be the D (6 bases). The CDR3 contains 12 residues. Germline assignment: CDR1 MRHNA and CDR2 SNTAGT. The ends were cut back, 9 bases at V and 2 bases at J, with 8 bases in the middle. The CDR3 reads CARDSCNQPQHF. The CDR3 nucleotides are TGTGCCAGGGACAGCTGCAATCAGCCCCAGCATTTT.

This chain joins TRBV25-1 and TRBJ2-7; D gene unclear. The CDR3 is 8 amino acids. Germline CDR1 MGHDK, CDR2 SYGVNS. CDR3 sequence: CASRTLPV. CDR3 bases: TGTGCCAGCAGGACCCTACCGGTC.

The rearrangement uses TRBV28 and TRBJ2-5; TRBD1 might be the D (5 bases). The V and J ends lost 9 bases and 5 bases respectively, with 16 bases between them. Germline CDR1 and CDR2: MDHEN and SYDVKM. The CDR3 extends over 13 amino acids. DNA for the CDR3: TGTGCCAGTACAGGCGACATCTGGGAGACCCAGTACTTC. Its protein product is CASTGDIWETQYF.

The CDR3 here is CASSLGGVSGNTIYF. The CDR3 DNA sequence: TGCGCCAGCAGCCTTGGAGGGGTCTCTGGAAACACCATATATTTT. The V call is TRBV5-1, the J call TRBJ1-3, with D perhaps TRBD1 (5 bases). The CDR3 length is 15 residues. V was pared by 4 bases and J by 0 bases, with 11 bases between. Per germline, CDR1 SGHRS and CDR2 YFSETQ.

The chain combines TRBV19 with TRBJ2-7; D unclear. With 6 bases removed from V and 6 bases from J, the gap between germline ends came to 12 bases. In germline, CDR1 is LNHDA, CDR2 SQIVND (reference sequence). CDR3 length: 12 residues. CDR3 sequence: CASSTRATEQYF. The CDR3 nucleotides are TGTGCCAGTAGCACACGGGCTACCGAGCAGTACTTC.

The chain recombines TRBV19 with TRBJ2-5, with 9 bases that match TRBD2. This CDR3 region has 14 residues. Germline CDR1 is LNHDA and CDR2 is SQIVND (reference sequence). V shed 6 bases, J shed 3 bases, and the junction held 5 bases outside the gene matches. This chain's CDR3 is CASSPAGGEETQYF. DNA of the CDR3: TGTGCCAGTAGCCCAGCGGGGGGTGAAGAGACCCAGTACTTC.

This chain connects TRBV18 to TRBJ2-3; 8 bases agree with TRBD2. The CDR3 is 12 residues long. Germline lookup yields CDR1 KGHSH and CDR2 LQKENI. J gave up 10 bases and V 4 bases, and 4 bases lay outside the gene matches. This chain's CDR3 is CASSQAGEAQYF. CDR3 nucleotide sequence: TGTGCCAGCTCACAAGCGGGAGAGGCGCAGTATTTT.

The CDR3 region has the DNA TGTGCCAGTAGTATAGCGGGATCCGGAAACACCATATATTTT. Translated, it gives CASSIAGSGNTIYF. The rearrangement joins TRBV19 to TRBJ1-3; D is undetermined. Germline V gene data show CDR1 as LNHDA and CDR2 as SQIVND (reference sequence). This CDR3 region has 14 residues. V was cut by 1 base and J by 4 bases, with 8 bases left in between.

The V gene is TRBV4-1, the J gene TRBJ2-7; 7 bases are shared with TRBD2. CDR1 is MGHRA, CDR2 YSYEKL, per germline. The junction had 11 bases not matched to a gene; V was cut back by 4 bases and J by 5 bases. The CDR3 runs 15 residues. The chain's CDR3 is CASSRTTSHSDEQYF. For the CDR3, the DNA is TGCGCCAGCAGCCGAACGACTAGCCATAGCGACGAGCAGTACTTC.

This chain connects TRBV9 to TRBJ1-1, with D unclear. Germline CDR1 is SGDLS and CDR2 is YYNGEE. The CDR3 length is 14 residues. V gave up 4 bases and J gave up 1 base, with 11 bases separating them. CDR3 amino acids: CASSPRLENTEAFF. CDR3 nucleotides: TGTGCCAGCAGCCCCCGATTAGAGAACACTGAAGCTTTCTTT.

This chain connects TRBV9 to TRBJ2-7; D is undetermined. CDR3 length: 15 residues. Trimming left V 0 bases short and J 0 bases short, with 10 bases between. Germline assignment: CDR1 SGDLS and CDR2 YYNGEE. The CDR3 nucleotides read TGTGCCAGCAGCGTAGACGTGGGCCCCTCCTACGAGCAGTACTTC. Translated, it gives CASSVDVGPSYEQYF.

The CDR3 loop is CASSLEWTGKAGYTF. CDR3 in DNA: TGTGCCAGCAGTTTAGAGTGGACAGGGAAGGCTGGCTACACCTTC. This rearrangement joins TRBV27 to TRBJ1-2; 8 bases align to TRBD1. The ends lost 2 bases at V and 7 bases at J; junction bases unmatched: 9. The germline gives CDR1 MNHEY, CDR2 SMNVEV (reference sequence). The CDR3 sequence is 15 residues long.

This chain uses TRBV30 with TRBJ1-1; no clear D gene. Germline loops: CDR1 GTSNPN, CDR2 SVGIG (reference sequence). There are 15 residues in the CDR3. V was shortened by 5 bases and J by 2 bases, with 18 bases between the two germline ends. The CDR3 DNA follows: TGTGCCTGGTGTCAGGAGAGCCTCATCAACACTGAAGCTTTCTTT. Residues: CAWCQESLINTEAFF.

The V gene is TRBV6-5, the J gene TRBJ1-2; D call uncertain. This CDR3 has 12 residues. Trimming took off 2 bases at V and 8 bases at J, with 9 bases between the two ends. Per germline, CDR1 MNHEY and CDR2 SVGAGI. The CDR3 DNA sequence: TGTGCCAGCAGTTACGCGGCCGGGGGCTACACCTTC. Protein sequence: CASSYAAGGYTF.

This clone has more than one count but fewer than ten. This chain joins TRBV4-1 and TRBJ2-1; a possible D gene is TRBD1 (6 bases). The CDR3 is 15 amino acids. The V gene's germline CDR1 is MGHRA and CDR2 YSYEKL. The germline V and J ends were trimmed by 2 bases and 2 bases, with 10 bases remaining between them. CDR3 in DNA: TGCGCCAGCAGCCAATGGGGGCGGGCCTACAATGAGCAGTTCTTC. This gives the protein CASSQWGRAYNEQFF.

The chain employs TRBV4-1 and TRBJ2-1; 8 positions match TRBD1. Germline-derived CDR1 and CDR2 are MGHRA and YSYEKL. The CDR3 loop spans 15 amino acids. Unmatched junction bases numbered 7, after V lost 4 bases and J lost 5 bases. The CDR3 nucleotides read TGCGCCAGCAGCCGCGGACAGGGTGCGGACAATGAGCAGTTCTTC. It specifies CASSRGQGADNEQFF.

The CDR3 DNA reads TGCGCCAGCAGCCTAGACCCGGTAATGGGTACTGAGCAGTTCTTC. Its protein product is CASSLDPVMGTEQFF. This chain uses TRBV5-1 with TRBJ2-1; D remains unclear. CDR1 is SGHRS, CDR2 YFSETQ, per germline. The ends were cut back, 4 bases at V and 9 bases at J, with 20 bases in the middle. This CDR3 contains 15 residues.

The V gene is TRBV19, the J gene TRBJ1-5; possibly TRBD1 for D (5 bases). This CDR3 spans 14 amino acids. The germline CDR1 and CDR2 sequences are LNHDA and SQIVND (reference sequence). Trimming left V 8 bases short and J 6 bases short, with 17 bases between. CDR3: CASRFTGLGQPQHF. The CDR3 nucleotides are TGTGCCAGTCGCTTCACAGGATTAGGTCAGCCCCAGCATTTT.

This chain links TRBV18 with TRBJ2-1, with 10 bases aligning to TRBD2. This CDR3 has 17 residues. The V and J ends lost 3 bases and 2 bases, in that order; junction bases with no gene match: 7. The germline V gene has CDR1 KGHSH and CDR2 LQKENI. The DNA for the CDR3 is TGTGCCAGCTCACCGGGCGAAGGACTAGCGGCCTACAATGAGCAGTTCTTC. It codes for CASSPGEGLAAYNEQFF.

The chain recombines TRBV2 with TRBJ2-7; D not resolved. Germline CDR1 reads SNHLY; CDR2 reads FYNNEI. This CDR3 contains 14 residues. With 6 bases removed from V and 1 base from J, the gap between germline ends came to 13 bases. The chain's CDR3 is CASRRGVSSYEQYF. In DNA, the CDR3 is TGTGCCAGCAGGCGTGGGGTTTCGTCCTACGAGCAGTACTTC.

This clone was seen a single time. This chain uses TRBV12-3 or TRBV12-4 with TRBJ2-7, with 8 bases fitting TRBD1. The CDR3 extends over 12 amino acids. Trimming removed 8 bases from V and 12 bases from J; junction bases left unmatched: 12. The CDR3 protein is CASSLSGTGWYF. The CDR3 region has the DNA TGTGCCAGCTCCCTCTCCGGGACAGGATGGTACTTC.

The chain couples TRBV7-2 to TRBJ1-2, with unresolved D. The V and J ends lost 8 bases and 6 bases respectively, with 13 bases between them. The CDR3 extends over 12 amino acids. Germline V gene sequence: CDR1 SGHTA, CDR2 FQGNSA. This chain's CDR3 is CASSSLTNGYTF. The CDR3 DNA sequence: TGTGCCAGCTCCTCTTTGACGAATGGCTACACCTTC.

This chain connects TRBV7-9 to TRBJ1-1, with unresolved D. This CDR3 has 14 residues. The germline CDR1 and CDR2 sequences are SEHNR and FQNEAQ (reference sequence). Trimming removed 1 base at V and 1 base at J, with 7 bases between. The CDR3 coding sequence is TGTGCCAGCAGCTTAGGTCTGGGGAACACTGAAGCTTTCTTT. It codes for CASSLGLGNTEAFF.